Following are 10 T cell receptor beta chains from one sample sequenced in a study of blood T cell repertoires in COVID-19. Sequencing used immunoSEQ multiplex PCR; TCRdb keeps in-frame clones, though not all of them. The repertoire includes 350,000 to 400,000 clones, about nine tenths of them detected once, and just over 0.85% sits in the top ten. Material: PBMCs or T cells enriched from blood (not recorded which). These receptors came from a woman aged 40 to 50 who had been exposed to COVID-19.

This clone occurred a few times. The CDR3, as DNA: TGCGCCAGCAGTGATCTACAGGGTTACGAGCAGTACTTC. Amino acid sequence: CASSDLQGYEQYF. The V gene is TRBV10-1, the J gene TRBJ2-7; tentative D call: TRBD1 (6 bases). Germline CDR1 is WNHNN and CDR2 is SYGVQD (reference sequence). CDR3 length equals 13 residues. Deletions cut 3 bases from V and 4 bases from J, with 10 bases between.

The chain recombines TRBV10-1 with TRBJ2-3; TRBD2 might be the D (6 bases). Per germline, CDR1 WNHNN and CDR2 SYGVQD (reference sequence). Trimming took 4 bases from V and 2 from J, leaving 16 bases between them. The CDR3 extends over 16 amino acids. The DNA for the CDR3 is TGCGCCAGCAGTGCTGGAGGGAGGCCCTTCACAGATACGCAGTATTTT. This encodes CASSAGGRPFTDTQYF.

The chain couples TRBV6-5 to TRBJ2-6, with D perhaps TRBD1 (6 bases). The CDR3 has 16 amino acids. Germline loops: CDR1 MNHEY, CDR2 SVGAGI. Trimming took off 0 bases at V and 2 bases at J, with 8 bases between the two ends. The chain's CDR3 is CASSYSGTTGANVLTF. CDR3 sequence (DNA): TGTGCCAGCAGTTACTCCGGGACAACTGGGGCCAACGTCCTGACTTTC.

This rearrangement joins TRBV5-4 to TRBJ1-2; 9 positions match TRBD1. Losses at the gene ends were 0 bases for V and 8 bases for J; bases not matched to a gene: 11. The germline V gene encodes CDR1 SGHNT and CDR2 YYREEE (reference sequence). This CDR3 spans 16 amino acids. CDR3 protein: CASSLGGQGPTSGYTF. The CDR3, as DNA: TGTGCCAGCAGCTTGGGGGGACAGGGCCCCACAAGCGGCTACACCTTC.

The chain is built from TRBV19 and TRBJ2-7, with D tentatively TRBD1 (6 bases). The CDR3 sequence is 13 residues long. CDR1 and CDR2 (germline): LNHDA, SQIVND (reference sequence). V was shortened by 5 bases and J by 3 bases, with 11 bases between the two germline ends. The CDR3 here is CASSRRDNYEQYF. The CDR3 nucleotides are TGTGCCAGTAGTCGCCGGGACAACTACGAGCAGTACTTC.

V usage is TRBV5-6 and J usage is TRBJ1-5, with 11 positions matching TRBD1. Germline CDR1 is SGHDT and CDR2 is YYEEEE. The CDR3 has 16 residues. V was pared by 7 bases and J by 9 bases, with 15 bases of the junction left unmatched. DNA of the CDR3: TGTGCCAGCGGCAGGCAGGGACAGGGGGACTATCGGCCCCAGCATTTT. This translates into CASGRQGQGDYRPQHF.

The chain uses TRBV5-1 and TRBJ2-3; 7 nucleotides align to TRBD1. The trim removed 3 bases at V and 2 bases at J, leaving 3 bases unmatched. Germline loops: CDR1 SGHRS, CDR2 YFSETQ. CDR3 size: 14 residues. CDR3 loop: CASSYGTDTDTQYF. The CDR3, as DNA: TGCGCCAGCAGCTACGGGACAGACACAGATACGCAGTATTTT.

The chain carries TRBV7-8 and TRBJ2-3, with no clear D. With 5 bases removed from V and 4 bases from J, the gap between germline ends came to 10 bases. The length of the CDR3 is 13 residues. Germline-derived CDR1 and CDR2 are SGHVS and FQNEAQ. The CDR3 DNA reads TGTGCCAGCAGCACGAATTCGGCAGATACGCAGTATTTT. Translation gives CASSTNSADTQYF.

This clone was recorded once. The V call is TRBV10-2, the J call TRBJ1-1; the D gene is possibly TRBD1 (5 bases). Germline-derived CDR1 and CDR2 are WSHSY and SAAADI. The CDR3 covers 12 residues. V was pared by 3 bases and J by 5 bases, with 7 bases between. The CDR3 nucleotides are TGCGCCAGCAGTGACGGGGGTACTGAAGCTTTCTTT. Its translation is CASSDGGTEAFF.

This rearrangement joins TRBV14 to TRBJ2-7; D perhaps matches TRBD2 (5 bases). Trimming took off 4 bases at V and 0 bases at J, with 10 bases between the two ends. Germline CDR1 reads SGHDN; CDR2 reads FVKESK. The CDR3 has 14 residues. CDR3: CASSLKRSSYEQYF. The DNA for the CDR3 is TGTGCCAGCAGCCTAAAGCGGTCCTCCTACGAGCAGTACTTC.